The present entry profiles one TCR beta chain with its context. Its antigen is unknown. This entry comes from a study of T cell repertoires in cytomegalovirus infection. At the level of the study: Based on public TCR beta signatures, there were indications of CMV infection and of a matching HLA type. Findings and limits, study-wide: The ex vivo response showed dominance by HLA-C-restricted CMV-specific TCR beta clonotypes. Summed frequency of public TCR beta families distinguished CMV carriers with the relevant HLA.

One entry per CDR3 protein, called by TCRdb with MiXCR from the reads. The sample includes roughly 300,000 distinct CDR3 sequences, roughly 26% of them seen just once. The CDR3 consists of 15 residues. V lost 6 bases and J lost 2; bases outside the gene matches: 7. This TCR came from a human donor in good health (CMV status not recorded). Some clones in this sample may be carry-over from other donors' samples. Sequencing was carried out using PBMCs. The chain recombines TRBV12-3 or TRBV12-4 with TRBJ2-5; TRBD2 agrees at 9 bases. CDR3 amino acids: CASRPAGGSQETQYF. The CDR3 DNA is TGTGCCAGCAGGCCAGCGGGAGGTTCACAAGAGACCCAGTACTTC.